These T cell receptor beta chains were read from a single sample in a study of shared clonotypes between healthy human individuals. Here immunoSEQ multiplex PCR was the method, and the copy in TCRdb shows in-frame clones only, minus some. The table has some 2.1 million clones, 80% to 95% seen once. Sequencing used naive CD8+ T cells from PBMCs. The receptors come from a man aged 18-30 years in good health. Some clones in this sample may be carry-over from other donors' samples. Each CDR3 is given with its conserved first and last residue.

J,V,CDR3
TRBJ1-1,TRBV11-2,CASSLNWGGDTEAFF
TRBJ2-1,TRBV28,CASSPSRAGAYNEQFF
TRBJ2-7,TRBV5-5,CASSSKLAGGPWEQYF
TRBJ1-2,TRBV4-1,CASSQRTRDGYYGYTF
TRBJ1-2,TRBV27,CASSNRDYGYTF
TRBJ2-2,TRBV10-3,CAIRVSGGGDTGELFF
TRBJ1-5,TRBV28,CASSGPQGLGQPQHF
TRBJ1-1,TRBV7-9,CASSPTTGVLVLTNTEAFF
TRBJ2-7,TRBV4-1,CASSQGEAYEQYF
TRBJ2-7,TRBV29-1,CSVVAGDGEQYF
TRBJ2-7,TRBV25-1,CASSGGEQYF
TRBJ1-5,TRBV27,CASRSVRGLQPQHF
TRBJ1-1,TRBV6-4,CASTPDRGNTEAFF
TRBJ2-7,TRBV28,CASSSPRQGAYEQYF
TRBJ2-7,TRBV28,CASSWVIAGVQYF
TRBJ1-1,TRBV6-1,CASSEAGVDTEAFF
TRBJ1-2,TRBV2,CASILRVDGYTF
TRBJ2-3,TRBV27,CASSLFSGTDTQYF
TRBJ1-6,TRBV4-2,CASSQEKGAYSPLHF
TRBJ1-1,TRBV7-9,CASSSGPGLGDTEAFF
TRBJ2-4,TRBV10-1,CASSGDRALAKNIQYF
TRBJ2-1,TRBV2,CASSAGTGLENEQFF
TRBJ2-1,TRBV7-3,CASSLAPGLAGGEQFF
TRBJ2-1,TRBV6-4,CASSDWEGNEQFF